A single TCR beta chain is shown here with its context. Trimming left V 4 bases short and J 1 base short, with 10 bases between. CDR3 length: 14 amino acids. Per germline, CDR1 MNHEY and CDR2 SVGAGI. The sample comes from a study of blood T cell repertoires in COVID-19. Study-level information: The cDNA or gDNA used as material had been derived from T cells, B-cell-depleted T cells, or PBMCs.

Methods used by the authors: For nucleated cells, counts were estimated from reference gene primer amplification. Clones were read by immunoSEQ multiplex PCR, and TCRdb kept only the in-frame ones, dropping some. For V, J and clone size, that table is used; D and trimming come from the DNA. Of just under 100,000 clones listed, about 82% are singletons. Source material: peripheral blood. V is TRBV6-5 and J is TRBJ1-1; no definite D call. The TCR sequence derives from a woman in her fifties or sixties in a cohort sampled during active or convalescent COVID-19. CDR3 nucleotides: TGTGCCAGCAGTTCTCGAGGGCGGAACACTGAAGCTTTCTTT. Translating it yields CASSSRGRNTEAFF.